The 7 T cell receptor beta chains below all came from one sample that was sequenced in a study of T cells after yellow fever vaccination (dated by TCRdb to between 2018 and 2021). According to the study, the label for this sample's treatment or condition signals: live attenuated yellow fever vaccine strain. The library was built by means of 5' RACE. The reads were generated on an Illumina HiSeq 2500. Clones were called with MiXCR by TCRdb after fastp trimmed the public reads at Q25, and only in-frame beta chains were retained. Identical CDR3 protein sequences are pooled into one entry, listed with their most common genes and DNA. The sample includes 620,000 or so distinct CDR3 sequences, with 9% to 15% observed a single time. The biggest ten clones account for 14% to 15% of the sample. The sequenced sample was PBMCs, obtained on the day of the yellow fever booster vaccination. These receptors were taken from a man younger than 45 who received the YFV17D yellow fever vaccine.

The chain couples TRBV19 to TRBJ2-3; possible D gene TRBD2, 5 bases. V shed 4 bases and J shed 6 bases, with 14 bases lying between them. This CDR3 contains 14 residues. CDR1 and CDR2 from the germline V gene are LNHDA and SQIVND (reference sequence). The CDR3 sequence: CASSSGAGKDTQYF. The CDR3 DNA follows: TGTGCCAGTAGTAGCGGCGCGGGTAAGGATACGCAGTATTTT. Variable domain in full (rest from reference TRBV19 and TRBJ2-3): DGGITQSPKYLFRKEGQNVTLSCEQNLNHDAMYWYRQDPGQGLRLIYYSQIVNDFQKGDIAEGYSVSREKKESFPLTVTSAQKNPTAFYLCASSSGAGKDTQYFGPGTRLTVL.

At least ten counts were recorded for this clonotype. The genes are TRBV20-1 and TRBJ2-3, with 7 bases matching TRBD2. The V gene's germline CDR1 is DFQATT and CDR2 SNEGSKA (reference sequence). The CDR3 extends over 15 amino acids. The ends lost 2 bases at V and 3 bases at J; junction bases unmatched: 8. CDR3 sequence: CSARRPGGVTDTQYF. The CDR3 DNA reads TGCAGTGCTAGACGCCCGGGGGGTGTAACAGATACGCAGTATTTT.

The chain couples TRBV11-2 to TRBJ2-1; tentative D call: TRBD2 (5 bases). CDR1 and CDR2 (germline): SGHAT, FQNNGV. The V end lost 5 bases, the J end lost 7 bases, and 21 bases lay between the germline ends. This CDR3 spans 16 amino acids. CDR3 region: CASSVSSTSRGNEQFF. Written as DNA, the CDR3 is TGTGCCAGCAGCGTAAGCTCGACAAGTCGAGGGAATGAGCAGTTCTTC.

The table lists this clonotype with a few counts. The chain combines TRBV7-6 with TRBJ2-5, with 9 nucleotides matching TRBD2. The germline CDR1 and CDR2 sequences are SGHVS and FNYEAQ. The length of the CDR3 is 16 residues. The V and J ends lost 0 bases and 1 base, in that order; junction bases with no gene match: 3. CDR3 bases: TGTGCCAGCAGCTTAGCGGCGGGAGGGCCCCAAGAGACCCAGTACTTC. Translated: CASSLAAGGPQETQYF.

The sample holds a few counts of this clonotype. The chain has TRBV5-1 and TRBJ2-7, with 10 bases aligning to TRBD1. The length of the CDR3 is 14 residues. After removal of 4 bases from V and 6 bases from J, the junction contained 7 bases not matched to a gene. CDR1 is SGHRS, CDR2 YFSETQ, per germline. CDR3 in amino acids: CASSRGQGSAEQYF. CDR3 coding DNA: TGCGCCAGCAGCAGGGGACAGGGGAGCGCCGAGCAGTACTTC.

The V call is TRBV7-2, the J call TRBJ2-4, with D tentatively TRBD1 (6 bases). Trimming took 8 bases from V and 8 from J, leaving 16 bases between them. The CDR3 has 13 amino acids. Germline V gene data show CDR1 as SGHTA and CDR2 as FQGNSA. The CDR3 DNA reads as TGTGCCAGCTCTTGGACAGTCCGGGACATTCAGTACTTC. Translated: CASSWTVRDIQYF.

CDR3 loop: CASSPSGRTDTQYF. The CDR3 region has the DNA TGTGCCAGCAGCCCCTCGGGGCGCACAGATACGCAGTATTTT. The J gene is TRBJ2-3, the V gene TRBV7-2, with D possibly called TRBD1 or TRBD2 (5 bases each). The germline V gene encodes CDR1 SGHTA and CDR2 FQGNSA. The CDR3 extends over 14 amino acids. V lost 5 bases and J lost 1, with 10 bases in between.